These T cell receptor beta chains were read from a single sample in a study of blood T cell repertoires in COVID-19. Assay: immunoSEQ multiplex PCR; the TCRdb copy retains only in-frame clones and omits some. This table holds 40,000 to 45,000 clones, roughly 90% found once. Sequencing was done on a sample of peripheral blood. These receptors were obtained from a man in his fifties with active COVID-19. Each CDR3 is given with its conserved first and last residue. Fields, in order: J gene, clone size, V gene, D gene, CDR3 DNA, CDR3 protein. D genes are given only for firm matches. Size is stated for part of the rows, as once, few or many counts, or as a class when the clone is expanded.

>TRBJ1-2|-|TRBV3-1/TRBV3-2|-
TGTGCCAGCAGCCAAGTGGGAGTCAGGGGAAAGGATGGCTACACCTTC
CASSQVGVRGKDGYTF
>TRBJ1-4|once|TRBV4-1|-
TGCGCCAGCAGCCAAGATTCGAGCAGGGTCGGAGAAAAACTGTTTTTT
CASSQDSSRVGEKLFF
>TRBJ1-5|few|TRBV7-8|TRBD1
TGTGCCAGCAGCAGACAGGGGGACCAGGGCAATCAGCCCCAGCATTTT
CASSRQGDQGNQPQHF
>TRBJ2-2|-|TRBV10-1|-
TGCGCCAGCAGCCGCGGCGGGCCCACCGGGGAGCTGTTTTTT
CASSRGGPTGELFF
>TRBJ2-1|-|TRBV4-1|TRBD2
TGCGCCAGCAGCCGAGAAACTAGCGGGACTGGCGATGAGCAGTTCTTC
CASSRETSGTGDEQFF
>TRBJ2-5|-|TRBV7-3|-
TGTGCCAGCAGCCTCGGGACTCTAGAGACCCAGTACTTC
CASSLGTLETQYF
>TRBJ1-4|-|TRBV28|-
TGTGCCAGCAGGAGTAATGAAAAACTGTTTTTT
CASRSNEKLFF
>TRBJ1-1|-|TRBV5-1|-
TGCGCCAGCAGCCAACAGGGTTTGAACACTGAAGCTTTCTTT
CASSQQGLNTEAFF
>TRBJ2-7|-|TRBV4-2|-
TGTGCCAGCAGCCAAGCTGGAGGCCTCAGCTCCTACGAGCAGTACTTC
CASSQAGGLSSYEQYF
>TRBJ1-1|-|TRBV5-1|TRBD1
TGCGCCAGCAGCTCATTGGGACAGATGAACACTGAAGCTTTCTTT
CASSSLGQMNTEAFF
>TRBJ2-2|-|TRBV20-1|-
TGCAGTGCTAGTCGGCCAGGGGAAAACACCGGGGAGCTGTTTTTT
CSASRPGENTGELFF
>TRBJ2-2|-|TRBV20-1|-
TGCAGTGCCGGGTATGGCGGGGAGCTGTTTTTT
CSAGYGGELFF